This TCR beta chain was captured by sequencing in a study of blood T cells in healthy people across ages. Primers used in a second PCR of roughly 7 to 12 cycles were a sample-barcoded 5' primer and a J-beta primer mix. TCRdb passed the 5' RACE reads through MiXCR, listing each CDR3 protein once. This table has 1.5 million to 2 million distinct CDR3 sequences, about 28% appearing once. The study's findings and limits: Diversity estimates drawn from one million T cells were deemed underestimates.

V was clipped by 10 bases and J by 2 bases, with 16 bases between them. The CDR3 loop spans 14 amino acids. Comments on this clonotype: What it binds is unknown.

The chain employs TRBV12-3 or TRBV12-4 and TRBJ2-3, with D uncertain. This TCR derives from a woman between 25 and 40 years old in good health. Material for sequencing was blood. This chain's CDR3 is CAITRGEFTDTQYF. The CDR3 nucleotides read TGTGCCATCACGCGCGGAGAATTCACAGATACGCAGTATTTT.